Below, 3 T cell receptor beta chains from the same sample are listed, as sequenced in a study of blood T cell repertoires in COVID-19. Profiled with immunoSEQ multiplex PCR; TCRdb holds only in-frame clones, not every one. Here the sample spans about 38,000 clones, around four fifths being singletons. Sequencing input: peripheral blood. The receptors originated from a man between 45 and 60 years old with active COVID-19.

This clone was observed a single time. The chain is built from TRBV27 and TRBJ2-2; D not certain. Germline-derived CDR1 and CDR2 are MNHEY and SMNVEV (reference sequence). CDR3 size: 13 residues. Trimming took off 8 bases at V and 6 bases at J, with 13 bases between the two ends. The CDR3, as DNA: TGTGCCAGCCACCCCCACGGGTCCGGGGAGCTGTTTTTT. The encoded protein is CASHPHGSGELFF.

The chain joins TRBV24-1 to TRBJ2-5; the match to TRBD2 covers 13 bases. Germline CDR1 reads KGHDR; CDR2 reads SFDVKD. This CDR3 is 14 amino acids long. The V gene end was trimmed by 7 bases and the J gene end by 3 bases; junction bases not matched to a gene: 1. DNA for the CDR3: TGTGCCACCAGAGGACTAGCGGGGGAAGAGACCCAGTACTTC. This translates into CATRGLAGEETQYF.

The chain joins TRBV6-5 to TRBJ2-7; TRBD1 matches 7 bases. With 4 bases clipped from V and 3 bases from J, the junction kept 9 bases outside the gene matches. The CDR3 spans 15 residues. Germline V gives CDR1 MNHEY, CDR2 SVGAGI. The CDR3 sequence is CASSSPARQGYEQYF. CDR3 DNA sequence: TGTGCCAGCAGTTCTCCCGCTCGACAGGGCTACGAGCAGTACTTC.